Each of the 4 T cell receptor beta chains below was sequenced from the same sample in a study of T cells in Graves' hyperthyroidism and ophthalmopathy. There were TCR beta CDR3 regions amplified from RNA transcripts. HTBI primers were the set used in a first-round RT-PCR of the TCR CDR3. TCRdb processed the multiplex PCR reads anew with MiXCR; each CDR3 protein has one entry. The table records about 690,000 distinct CDR3 sequences, 15% to 20% of them present only once. Sequencing was done on a sample of blood. All receptors come from a man aged 45-65 years with Graves' hyperthyroidism.

This clonotype was recorded many times. The V gene is TRBV2, the J gene TRBJ2-1; the D gene is possibly TRBD2 (5 bases). This CDR3 contains 16 residues. Germline assignment: CDR1 SNHLY and CDR2 FYNNEI. The V end lost 1 base, the J end lost 4 bases, and 14 bases lay between the germline ends. Here the CDR3 reads CASSEGVGSWYNEQFF. As DNA, the CDR3 is TGTGCCAGCAGTGAAGGGGTAGGGAGTTGGTACAATGAGCAGTTCTTC. Drawing the rest from reference TRBV2 and TRBJ2-1, the complete variable domain is EPEVTQTPSHQVTQMGQEVILRCVPISNHLYFYWYRQILGQKVEFLVSFYNNEISEKSEIFDDQFSVERPDGSNFTLKIRSTKLEDSAMYFCASSEGVGSWYNEQFFGPGTRLTVL.

V usage is TRBV24-1 and J usage is TRBJ2-3; 15 positions agree with TRBD2. The CDR3 totals 14 residues. CDR1 is KGHDR and CDR2 is SFDVKD in the germline V gene. V lost 9 bases, J lost 7 bases, and 4 bases stayed unmatched. CDR3 DNA sequence: TGTGCCACCGGACTAGCGGGAGGGTCGAATACGCAGTATTTT. This sequence encodes CATGLAGGSNTQYF.

This clonotype was seen a handful of times. The junction does not match germline at one end; this may be a read error. V gene TRBV7-7 combines with J gene TRBJ2-1, with TRBD2 matching 10 bases. This CDR3 is 15 amino acids long. Germline V gives CDR1 SSHAT, CDR2 FNYEAQ (reference sequence). The CDR3 nucleotides are TGTGCTAGCAGCTTATTAAGCGGGAGGGCAGAGGAGCAGTTCTTC. Protein: CASSLLSGRAEEQFF.

This clonotype occurred many times. V gene TRBV6-5 combines with J gene TRBJ2-5; D is undetermined. Between the trimmed V and J ends, which lost 0 bases and 1 base, there was a span of 12 bases. There are 16 residues in the CDR3. Per germline, CDR1 MNHEY and CDR2 SVGAGI. The CDR3 loop is CASSYSVWASQETQYF. In nucleotides, the CDR3 is TGTGCCAGCAGTTACTCGGTATGGGCATCCCAAGAGACCCAGTACTTC.